A single sample gave rise to the 10 T cell receptor beta chains below, sequenced in a study of spatial heterogeneity in lung cancer (dated by TCRdb to the late 2010s). Library preparation employed 5' RACE. The sample was run on a NextSeq 500. Using fastp trimming at Q25 and MiXCR clonotype assembly, TCRdb reanalyzed the public sequencing data and kept in-frame beta chains. Each record represents a unique CDR3 protein, reported with the most common genes and DNA among its rows. A total of 10,000 to 15,000 distinct CDR3 sequences appear in this sample, over 5% of them only once. 35% to 45% of the sample lies in the top ten. The time point label corresponds to: sample taken at primary tumor resection. Whole RNA extracted from tumor and nontumor lung tissue, or from cryopreserved PBMC samples, was used for TCR sequencing without cell sorting. The sample was lung tumor tissue, taken at surgery. The receptor source for this set is a human donor with early-stage non-small cell lung cancer.

This clonotype appeared many times. This beta chain appears as a stray read in a library generated for alpha chains; its size is not informative. This chain connects TRBV5-1 to TRBJ2-5, with D possibly matching TRBD1 (6 bases). The V end lost 1 base, the J end lost 2 bases, and 15 bases lay between the germline ends. The CDR3 consists of 16 residues. CDR1 is SGHRS, CDR2 YFSETQ, per germline. For the CDR3, the DNA is TGCGCCAGCAGCTTGAATGCAGGGGAATATCAAGAGACCCAGTACTTC. Its protein product is CASSLNAGEYQETQYF.

As to this clonotype: Since it is a stray read in a library aimed at alpha chains, this beta chain has a size that is not meaningful. The chain couples TRBV5-4 to TRBJ1-2; TRBD1 matches at 11 bases. Germline trimming cut 4 bases from V and 8 bases from J; bases unmatched to any gene: 10. The CDR3 runs 15 residues. Germline V gives CDR1 SGHNT, CDR2 YYREEE (reference sequence). This chain's CDR3 is CASSRWTGGAMGYTF. The CDR3 nucleotides read TGTGCCAGCAGCCGGTGGACAGGGGGCGCGATGGGCTACACCTTC.

In its sample, this clonotype was seen many times. Little can be read into the size of this beta chain, an off-target read in a library designed for alpha chains. V and J are TRBV23-1 and TRBJ1-5; 10 bases align to TRBD1. TRBV23-1 is flagged as an ORF with uncertain function. V trimming: 8 bases; J trimming: 7 bases; junction bases outside the gene matches: 8. The CDR3 is 14 amino acids. CDR3 protein: CASDQDRGLQPQHF. CDR3 nucleotide sequence: TGCGCCAGCGACCAAGACAGGGGGCTCCAGCCCCAGCATTTT.

This clonotype was detected many times. With the library built for alpha chains, this beta chain is off target and its frequency is not meaningful. The CDR3 coding sequence is TGTGCCAGTAGTACCGACAGGGAAATGGAAAAACTGTTTTTT. As protein: CASSTDREMEKLFF. This rearrangement joins TRBV19 to TRBJ1-4, with TRBD1 matching 7 bases. Germline loops: CDR1 LNHDA, CDR2 SQIVND (reference sequence). CDR3 size: 14 residues. Unmatched junction bases numbered 7, after V lost 4 bases and J lost 8 bases.

This clonotype was detected many times. For a library built for alpha chains, this beta chain is a stray read; little rests on its size. The chain recombines TRBV7-8 with TRBJ2-3; perhaps TRBD2 as D (6 bases). V was shortened by 6 bases and J by 5 bases, with 18 bases between the two germline ends. The germline CDR1 and CDR2 sequences are SGHVS and FQNEAQ. This CDR3 region has 15 residues. CDR3 nucleotide sequence: TGTGCCAGCAGGCGGAGCGGGCAGACGAAAGATACGCAGTATTTT. Translating gives CASRRSGQTKDTQYF.

This clonotype was observed many times. A library made for alpha chains picked up this beta chain off target, so its size means little. V is TRBV7-3 and J is TRBJ1-1; a possible D gene is TRBD1 (5 bases). V gave up 5 bases and J gave up 4 bases, with 14 bases separating them. Germline assignment: CDR1 SGHTA and CDR2 FQGTGA. This CDR3 contains 14 residues. DNA for the CDR3: TGTGCCAGCAGCCCATCGTTCGGGACCACTGAAGCTTTCTTT. This encodes CASSPSFGTTEAFF.

This clonotype was seen a few times. This beta chain is a stray sequence in a library constructed for alpha chains; its clone size is not meaningful. The chain employs TRBV15 and TRBJ1-2; D call uncertain. The CDR3 consists of 19 residues. V gave up 0 bases and J gave up 7 bases, with 27 bases separating them. Looked up from germline, CDR1 is LNHNV and CDR2 is YYDKDF (reference sequence). For the CDR3, the DNA is TGTGCCACCAGCAGAGATGTGCCGGGAATAATCGGTCGGGCCACTGGCTACACCTTC. Its protein product is CATSRDVPGIIGRATGYTF.

This clonotype was seen repeatedly, ten times or more. A library prepared for alpha chains yielded this beta chain as an off-target read; its size is of little meaning. The chain links TRBV20-1 to TRBJ1-5, with D perhaps matching TRBD1 (5 bases). The germline V gene encodes CDR1 DFQATT and CDR2 SNEGSKA (reference sequence). V was clipped by 0 bases and J by 7 bases, with 13 bases between them. The CDR3 is made up of 14 amino acids. The CDR3 nucleotides read TGCAGTGCTAGAGATAATCAGGGAGAACAGCCCCAGCATTTT. This translates into CSARDNQGEQPQHF.

This clonotype was seen many times. In a library made to pick up alpha chains, this beta chain is a stray read with a size that means little. The V and J genes are TRBV20-1 and TRBJ1-2; 8 bases align to TRBD1. The V gene's germline CDR1 is DFQATT and CDR2 SNEGSKA (reference sequence). Unmatched junction bases numbered 6, after V lost 7 bases and J lost 5 bases. This CDR3 contains 12 residues. Here the CDR3 DNA reads TGCAGTGTTCAGGGGGCGGATTATGGCTACACCTTC. It encodes CSVQGADYGYTF.

Ten or more counts support this clonotype. Found in a library prepared for alpha chains, this beta chain is an off-target read, and its abundance has little meaning. The chain couples TRBV5-1 to TRBJ2-3; D is unresolved. The CDR3 loop spans 15 amino acids. Germline CDR1 and CDR2: SGHRS and YFSETQ. With 1 base removed from V and 0 bases from J, the gap between germline ends came to 9 bases. CDR3 DNA: TGCGCCAGCAGCTTGTCCGGACGCAGCACAGATACGCAGTATTTT. The encoded protein is CASSLSGRSTDTQYF.